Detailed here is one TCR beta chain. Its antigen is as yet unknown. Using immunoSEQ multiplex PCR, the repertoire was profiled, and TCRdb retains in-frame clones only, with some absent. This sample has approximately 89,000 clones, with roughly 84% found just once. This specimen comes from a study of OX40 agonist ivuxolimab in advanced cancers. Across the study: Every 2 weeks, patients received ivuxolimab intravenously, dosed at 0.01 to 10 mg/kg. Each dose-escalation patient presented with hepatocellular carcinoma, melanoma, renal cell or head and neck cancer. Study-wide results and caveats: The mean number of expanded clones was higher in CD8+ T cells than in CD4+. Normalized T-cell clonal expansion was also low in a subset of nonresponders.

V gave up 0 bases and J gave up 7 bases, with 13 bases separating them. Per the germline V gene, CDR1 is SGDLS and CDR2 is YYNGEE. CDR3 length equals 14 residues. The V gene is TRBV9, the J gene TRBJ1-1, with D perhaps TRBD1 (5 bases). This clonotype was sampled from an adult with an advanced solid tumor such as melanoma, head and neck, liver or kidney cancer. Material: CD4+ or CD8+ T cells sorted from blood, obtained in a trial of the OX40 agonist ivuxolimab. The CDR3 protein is CASSVGTLGNEAFF. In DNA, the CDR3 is TGTGCCAGCAGCGTAGGGACACTGGGGAATGAAGCTTTCTTT.